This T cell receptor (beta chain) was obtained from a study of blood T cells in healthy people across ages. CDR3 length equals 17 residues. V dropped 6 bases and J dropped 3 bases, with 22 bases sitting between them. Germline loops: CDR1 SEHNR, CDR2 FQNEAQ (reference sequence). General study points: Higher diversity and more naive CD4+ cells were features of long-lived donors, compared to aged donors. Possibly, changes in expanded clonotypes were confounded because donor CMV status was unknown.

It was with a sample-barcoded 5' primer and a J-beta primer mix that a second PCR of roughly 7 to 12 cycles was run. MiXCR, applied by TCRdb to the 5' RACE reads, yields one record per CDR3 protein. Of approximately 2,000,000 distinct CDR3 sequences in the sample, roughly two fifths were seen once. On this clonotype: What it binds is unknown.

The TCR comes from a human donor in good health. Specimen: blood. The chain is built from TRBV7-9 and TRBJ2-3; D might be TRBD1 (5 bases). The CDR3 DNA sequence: TGTGCCAGCAGGGGAAACACCCAGGGTCCTAGTACAGATACGCAGTATTTT. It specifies CASRGNTQGPSTDTQYF.